These T cell receptor beta chains were read from a single sample in a study of cytomegalovirus exposure and HLA in healthy donors. The repertoire was sequenced with immunoSEQ multiplex PCR; TCRdb's copy has only in-frame clones and lacks some. The sample includes approximately 150,000 clones, roughly 70% of them seen just once. The sequencing sample was made of PBMCs. Receptors originate from a woman under 30 in good health and CMV-seropositive. The CDR3 runs from the conserved cysteine through the conserved F or W. The D gene is left open where the match is weak.

v_gene	d_gene	j_gene	CDR3aa	CDR3nt
TRBV12-5	TRBD1	TRBJ2-7	CASGLVHRGHIDTPHYEQYF	TGTGCTAGTGGTTTGGTTCACAGGGGGCACATCGACACTCCTCACTACGAGCAGTACTTC
TRBV19	TRBD1	TRBJ2-6	CASGDRAAGANVLTF	TGTGCCAGTGGGGACAGGGCGGCTGGGGCCAACGTCCTGACTTTC
TRBV5-1	NA	TRBJ1-2	CASSLDPGYGYTF	TGCGCCAGCAGCTTGGACCCAGGGTATGGCTACACCTTC
TRBV5-1	NA	TRBJ2-7	CASTTRGGAAEQYF	TGCGCCAGCACCACCCGAGGCGGAGCGGCCGAGCAGTACTTC
TRBV5-1	NA	TRBJ2-5	CASSLYIATSGEQYF	TGCGCCAGCAGCCTGTACATCGCAACCTCGGGGGAGCAGTACTTC
TRBV11-2	TRBD1	TRBJ1-5	CASSLEGTGEVHF	TGTGCCAGCAGCTTAGAAGGGACAGGGGAGGTGCATTTT
TRBV27	TRBD2	TRBJ2-3	CASSQNGGAPDTQYF	TGTGCCAGCAGCCAGAACGGGGGGGCACCAGATACGCAGTATTTT
TRBV5-1	NA	TRBJ1-2	CASSLDSLGGYTF	TGCGCCAGCAGCTTGGACAGCCTCGGAGGCTACACCTTC
TRBV27	TRBD2	TRBJ2-4	CASRPGLAGVADKNIQYF	TGTGCCAGCAGACCCGGACTAGCGGGGGTAGCAGACAAAAACATTCAGTACTTC
TRBV25-1	NA	TRBJ1-2	CASSEDAGSYGYTF	TGTGCCAGCAGTGAAGACGCAGGCTCTTATGGCTACACCTTC
TRBV7-6	NA	TRBJ2-5	CASSGTDSQETQYF	TGTGCCAGCAGCGGAACGGACAGCCAAGAGACCCAGTACTTC